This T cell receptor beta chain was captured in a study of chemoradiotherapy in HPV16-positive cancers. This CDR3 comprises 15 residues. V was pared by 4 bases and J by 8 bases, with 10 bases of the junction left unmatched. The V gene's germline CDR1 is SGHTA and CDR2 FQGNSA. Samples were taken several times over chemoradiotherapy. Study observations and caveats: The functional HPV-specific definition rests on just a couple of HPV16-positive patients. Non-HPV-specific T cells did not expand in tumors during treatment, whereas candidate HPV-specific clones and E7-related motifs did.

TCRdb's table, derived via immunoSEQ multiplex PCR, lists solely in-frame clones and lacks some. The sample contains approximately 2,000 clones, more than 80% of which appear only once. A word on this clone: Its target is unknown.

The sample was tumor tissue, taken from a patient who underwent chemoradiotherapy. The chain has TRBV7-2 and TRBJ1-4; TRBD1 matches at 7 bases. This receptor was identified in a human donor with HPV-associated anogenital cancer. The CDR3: CASSYGQEYGEKLFF. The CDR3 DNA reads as TGTGCCAGCAGCTATGGACAGGAGTATGGGGAAAAACTGTTTTTT.